The sequence of this T cell receptor (beta chain) was determined in a study of CD8 T cells in Susac syndrome. The study, taken as a whole, reports: In Susac syndrome, CD4+ T cell repertoires lacked any clonal expansion.

Random hexamers were used to reverse transcribe the RNA input (about 0.5 to 1 ug). TCRdb itself ran the immunoSEQ multiplex PCR reads through MiXCR, one entry per CDR3 protein. Seen here are about 140,000 distinct CDR3 sequences, more than 85% observed once, and the top ten hold around 0.15%. The CDR3 runs to 15 residues. Germline CDR1 is GTSNPN and CDR2 is SVGIG (reference sequence). V trimming: 5 bases; J trimming: 7 bases; junction bases outside the gene matches: 13. As regards this clonotype: Its antigen is undetermined.

The sequenced sample consisted of CD4+ T cells from PBMCs. The source of this sequence is a human donor with Susac syndrome. This chain uses TRBV30 with TRBJ2-1; 8 nucleotides match TRBD1. DNA for the CDR3: TGTGCCTGGGACCGCCCAGGGGGCCTGGGGAATGAGCAGTTCTTC. It translates to CAWDRPGGLGNEQFF.